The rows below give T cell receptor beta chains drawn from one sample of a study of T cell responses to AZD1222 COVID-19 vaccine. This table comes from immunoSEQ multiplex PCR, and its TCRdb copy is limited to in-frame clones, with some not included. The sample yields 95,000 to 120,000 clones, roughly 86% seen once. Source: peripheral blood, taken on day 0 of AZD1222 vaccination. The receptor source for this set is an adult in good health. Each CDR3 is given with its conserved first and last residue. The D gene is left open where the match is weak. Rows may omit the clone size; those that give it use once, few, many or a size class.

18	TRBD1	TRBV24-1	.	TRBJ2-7	CATSDPRTGGDPSYEQYF	TGTGCCACCAGTGATCCCCGGACAGGGGGCGATCCTTCCTACGAGCAGTACTTC
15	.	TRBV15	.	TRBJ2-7	CATSRGTGSSYEQYF	TGTGCCACCAGCAGAGGAACAGGGAGCTCCTACGAGCAGTACTTC
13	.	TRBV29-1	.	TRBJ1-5	CSVGLAEDQPQHF	TGCAGCGTTGGCCTTGCAGAAGATCAGCCCCAGCATTTT
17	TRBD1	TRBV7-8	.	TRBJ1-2	CASSLTLGQGDVYGYTF	TGTGCCAGCAGCTTAACTCTCGGACAGGGTGACGTTTATGGCTACACCTTC
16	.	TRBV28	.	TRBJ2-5	CASSLSGGGAAETQYF	TGTGCCAGCAGTCTCTCCGGGGGCGGGGCCGCGGAGACCCAGTACTTC
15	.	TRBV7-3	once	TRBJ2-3	CASSLGEGLTDTQYF	TGTGCCAGCAGCTTAGGCGAGGGGTTAACAGATACGCAGTATTTT
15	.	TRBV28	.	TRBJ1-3	CASSLGRSSGNTIYF	TGTGCCAGCAGCCTGGGACGGTCCTCTGGAAACACCATATATTTT
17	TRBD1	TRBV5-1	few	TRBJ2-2	CASSLDRTGIRTGELFF	TGCGCCAGCAGCTTGGACCGGACAGGTATTCGCACCGGGGAGCTGTTTTTT
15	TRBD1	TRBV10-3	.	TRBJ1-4	CAIRGQETTNEKLFF	TGTGCCATCAGAGGACAGGAGACAACTAATGAAAAACTGTTTTTT
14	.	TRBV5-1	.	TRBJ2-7	CASSLQEPSYEQYF	TGCGCCAGCAGCCTACAGGAACCCTCGTACGAGCAGTACTTC
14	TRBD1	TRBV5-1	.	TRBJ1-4	CASSPGTGEGELFF	TGCGCCAGCAGTCCCGGGACAGGGGAAGGGGAACTGTTTTTT
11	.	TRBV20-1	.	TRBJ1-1	CSGTDNTEAFF	TGCAGTGGGACAGATAACACTGAAGCTTTCTTT
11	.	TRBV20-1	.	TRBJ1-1	CSTETGTEAFF	TGCAGTACCGAGACGGGGACTGAAGCTTTCTTT
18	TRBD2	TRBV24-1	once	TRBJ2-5	CATSDPSSGGGAGETQYF	TGTGCCACCAGTGACCCCTCCTCGGGCGGGGGGGCCGGAGAGACCCAGTACTTC
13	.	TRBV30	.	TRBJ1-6	CAWDARGGSPLHF	TGTGCCTGGGACGCGAGGGGCGGTTCACCCCTCCACTTT
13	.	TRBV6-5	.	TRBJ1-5	CASMGGGNQPQHF	TGTGCCAGCATGGGGGGGGGTAATCAGCCCCAGCATTTT
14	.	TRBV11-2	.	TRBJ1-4	CASSRIGVGEKLFF	TGTGCCAGCAGCCGAATCGGGGTTGGTGAAAAACTGTTTTTT
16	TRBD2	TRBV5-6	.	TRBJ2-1	CASSSWGLAGANEQFF	TGTGCCAGCAGCTCCTGGGGGCTAGCGGGGGCCAATGAGCAGTTCTTC
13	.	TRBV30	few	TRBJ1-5	CAWSVREEQPQHF	TGTGCCTGGAGTGTCAGGGAAGAGCAGCCCCAGCATTTT
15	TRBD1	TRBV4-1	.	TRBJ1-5	CASSREDRSNQPQHF	TGCGCCAGCAGCCGCGAGGACAGGAGCAATCAGCCCCAGCATTTT
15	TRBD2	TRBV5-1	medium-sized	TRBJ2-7	CASSLDAGGPFEQYF	TGCGCCAGCAGCTTGGATGCGGGGGGGCCTTTCGAGCAGTACTTC
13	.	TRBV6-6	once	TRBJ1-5	CASKWDSNQPQHF	TGTGCCAGCAAATGGGATAGCAATCAGCCCCAGCATTTT
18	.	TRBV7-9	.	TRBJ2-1	CASSVAERFGGPYNEQFF	TGTGCCAGCAGTGTGGCGGAAAGATTCGGGGGCCCCTACAATGAGCAGTTCTTC
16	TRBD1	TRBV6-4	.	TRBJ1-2	CASSDRPGQRSYGYTF	TGTGCCAGCAGTGATCGACCGGGACAGAGGTCCTATGGCTACACCTTC
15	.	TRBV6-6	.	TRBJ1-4	CASSYSGGGPEKLFF	TGTGCCAGCAGTTACTCGGGCGGAGGGCCTGAAAAACTGTTTTTT
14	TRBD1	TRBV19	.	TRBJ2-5	CASSIRQGWETQYF	TGTGCCAGTAGTATACGACAGGGCTGGGAGACCCAGTACTTC
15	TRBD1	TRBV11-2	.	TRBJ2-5	CASRAGTGGSETQYF	TGTGCCAGCAGGGCCGGGACAGGGGGTAGCGAGACCCAGTACTTC
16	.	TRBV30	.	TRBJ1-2	CAWSGGALSKHYGYTF	TGTGCCTGGAGTGGAGGGGCCCTCTCCAAACACTATGGCTACACCTTC
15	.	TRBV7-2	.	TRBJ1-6	CASSLEWATGSPLHF	TGTGCCAGCAGCTTAGAATGGGCCACCGGGTCACCCCTCCACTTT
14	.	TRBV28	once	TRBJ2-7	CASSTSSRAYEQYF	TGTGCCAGCAGTACCTCTAGCAGAGCCTACGAGCAGTACTTC
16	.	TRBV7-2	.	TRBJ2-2	CASSWKLGGQSGELFF	TGTGCCAGCAGCTGGAAGCTGGGGGGGCAGTCCGGGGAGCTGTTTTTT
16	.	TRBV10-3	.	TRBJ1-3	CAISEDNWVLGNTIYF	TGTGCCATCAGTGAAGATAATTGGGTACTGGGAAACACCATATATTTT
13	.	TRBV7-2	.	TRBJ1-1	CASLRGGGTEAFF	TGTGCCAGCCTAAGGGGAGGGGGCACTGAAGCTTTCTTT
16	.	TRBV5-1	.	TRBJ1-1	CASSDPLRGSAVEAFF	TGCGCCAGCAGCGATCCCTTACGTGGGTCCGCCGTTGAAGCTTTCTTT
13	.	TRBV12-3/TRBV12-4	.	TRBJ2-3	CASSSQQGDTQYF	TGTGCCAGCAGTTCCCAGCAGGGAGATACGCAGTATTTT
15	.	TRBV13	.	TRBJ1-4	CASSPLRGRSEKLFF	TGTGCCAGCAGCCCATTGAGGGGGAGGAGTGAAAAACTGTTTTTT
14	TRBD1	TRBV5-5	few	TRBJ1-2	CASSPDRANYGYTF	TGTGCCAGCAGTCCCGACAGGGCTAACTATGGCTACACCTTC
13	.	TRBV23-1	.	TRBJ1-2	CASTKFGDYGYTF	TGCGCCAGCACGAAATTCGGAGACTATGGCTACACCTTC
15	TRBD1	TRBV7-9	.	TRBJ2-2	CASSRGQGSTGELFF	TGTGCCAGCAGCCGGGGACAGGGGAGCACCGGGGAGCTGTTTTTT
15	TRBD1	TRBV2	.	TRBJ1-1	CASSEQGASLTEAFF	TGTGCCAGCAGTGAACAGGGGGCATCTTTGACTGAAGCTTTCTTT
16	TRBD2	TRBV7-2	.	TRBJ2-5	CASSLAGLARQETQYF	TGTGCCAGCAGCTTAGCGGGACTAGCGAGACAAGAGACCCAGTACTTC
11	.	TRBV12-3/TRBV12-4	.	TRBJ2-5	CASSFGETQYF	TGTGCCAGCAGTTTTGGAGAGACCCAGTACTTC
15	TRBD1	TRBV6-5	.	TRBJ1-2	CASSPGQASIYGYTF	TGTGCCAGCAGTCCGGGACAGGCCAGCATCTATGGCTACACCTTC
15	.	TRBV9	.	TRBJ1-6	CASSVDRDTNLPLHF	TGTGCCAGCAGCGTAGACCGGGACACGAACTTACCCCTCCACTTT
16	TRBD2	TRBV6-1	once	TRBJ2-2	CASSERLAGSTGELFF	TGTGCCAGCAGTGAACGACTAGCGGGGAGCACCGGGGAGCTGTTTTTT